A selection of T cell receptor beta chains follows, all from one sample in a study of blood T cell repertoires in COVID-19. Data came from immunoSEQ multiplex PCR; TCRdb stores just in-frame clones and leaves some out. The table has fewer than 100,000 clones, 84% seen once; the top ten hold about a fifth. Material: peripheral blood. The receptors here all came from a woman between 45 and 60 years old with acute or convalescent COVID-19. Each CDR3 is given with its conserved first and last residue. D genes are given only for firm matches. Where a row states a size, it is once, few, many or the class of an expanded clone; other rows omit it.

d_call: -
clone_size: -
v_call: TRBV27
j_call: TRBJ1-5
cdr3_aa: CASSPTTGGAVQPQHF
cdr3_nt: TGTGCCAGCAGTCCGACAACGGGGGGCGCGGTTCAGCCCCAGCATTTT

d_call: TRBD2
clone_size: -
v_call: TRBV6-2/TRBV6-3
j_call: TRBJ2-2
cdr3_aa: CASSYSQRGGFRELFF
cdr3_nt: TGTGCCAGCAGTTACTCGCAACGGGGGGGCTTCAGGGAGCTGTTTTTT

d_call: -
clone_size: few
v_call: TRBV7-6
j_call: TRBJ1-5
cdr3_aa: CASASGGNQPQHF
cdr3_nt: TGTGCCAGCGCCTCAGGGGGCAATCAGCCCCAGCATTTT

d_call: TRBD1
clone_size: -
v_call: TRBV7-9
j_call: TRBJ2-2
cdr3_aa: CASSNTAGTGGPGELFF
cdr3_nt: TGTGCCAGCAGCAACACCGCCGGGACAGGGGGCCCCGGGGAGCTGTTTTTT

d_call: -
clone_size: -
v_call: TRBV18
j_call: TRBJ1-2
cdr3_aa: CASSPTTGDYGYTF
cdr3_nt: TGTGCCAGCTCACCTACGACAGGAGACTATGGCTACACCTTC

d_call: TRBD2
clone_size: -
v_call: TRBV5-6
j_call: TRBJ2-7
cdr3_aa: CASSLWAGASGLNEQYF
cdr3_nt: TGTGCCAGCAGCTTGTGGGCCGGGGCTAGCGGGCTAAACGAGCAGTACTTC

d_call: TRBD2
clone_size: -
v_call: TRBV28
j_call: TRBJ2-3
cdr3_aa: CASSLSTGLADTQYF
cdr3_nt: TGTGCCAGCAGTTTATCTACGGGACTAGCGGATACGCAGTATTTT

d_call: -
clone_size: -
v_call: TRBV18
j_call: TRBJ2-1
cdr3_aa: CASSPMTGEGEQFF
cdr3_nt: TGTGCCAGCTCACCCATGACAGGGGAGGGTGAGCAGTTCTTC

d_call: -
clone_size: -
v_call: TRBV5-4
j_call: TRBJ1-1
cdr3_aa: CASSLVGVNTEAFF
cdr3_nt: TGTGCCAGCAGCTTGGTAGGGGTGAACACTGAAGCTTTCTTT

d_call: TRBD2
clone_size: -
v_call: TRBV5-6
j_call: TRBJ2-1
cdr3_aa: CASTFRGGGNNEQFF
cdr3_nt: TGTGCCAGCACCTTCCGGGGGGGCGGAAACAATGAGCAGTTCTTC

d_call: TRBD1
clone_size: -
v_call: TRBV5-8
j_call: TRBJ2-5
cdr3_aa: CASSWADRGGETQYF
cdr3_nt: TGTGCCAGCAGCTGGGCGGACAGGGGCGGAGAGACCCAGTACTTC

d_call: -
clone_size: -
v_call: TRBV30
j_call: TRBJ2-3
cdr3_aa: CAWRAELITDTQYF
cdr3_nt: TGTGCCTGGAGGGCCGAACTAATCACAGATACGCAGTATTTT

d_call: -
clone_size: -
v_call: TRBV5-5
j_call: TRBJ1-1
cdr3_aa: CASSLNPPRLNTEAFF
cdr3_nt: TGTGCCAGCAGCCTAAACCCCCCACGCCTGAACACTGAAGCTTTCTTT

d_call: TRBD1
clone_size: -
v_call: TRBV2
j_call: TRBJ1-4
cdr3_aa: CASREQGAYEKLFF
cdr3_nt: TGTGCCAGCAGAGAACAGGGGGCGTACGAAAAACTGTTTTTT

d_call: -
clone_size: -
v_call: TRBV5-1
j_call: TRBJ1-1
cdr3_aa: CASSLDLFRAEAFF
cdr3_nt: TGCGCCAGCAGCTTGGATCTATTCAGGGCTGAAGCTTTCTTT

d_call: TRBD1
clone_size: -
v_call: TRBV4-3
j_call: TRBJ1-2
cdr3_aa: CASSQVVGGTGRGYTF
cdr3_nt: TGCGCCAGCAGCCAAGTCGTGGGCGGGACAGGTCGAGGCTACACCTTC

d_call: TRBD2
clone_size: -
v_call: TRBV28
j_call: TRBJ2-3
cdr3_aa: CASSLSSGRPTDTQYF
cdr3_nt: TGTGCCAGCAGTTTATCCAGCGGGAGGCCTACAGATACGCAGTATTTT

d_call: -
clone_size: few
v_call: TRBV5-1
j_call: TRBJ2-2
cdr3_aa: CASSYGTNTGELFF
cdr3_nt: TGCGCCAGCAGCTACGGGACAAACACCGGGGAGCTGTTTTTT

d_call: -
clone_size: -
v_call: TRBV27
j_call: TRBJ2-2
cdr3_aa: CASSLARNTGELFF
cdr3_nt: TGTGCCAGCAGTTTAGCCAGGAACACCGGGGAGCTGTTTTTT

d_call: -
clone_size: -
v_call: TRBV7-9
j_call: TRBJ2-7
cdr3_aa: CASSLLGSVHEQYF
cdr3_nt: TGTGCCAGCAGCTTACTGGGCTCGGTCCACGAGCAGTACTTC